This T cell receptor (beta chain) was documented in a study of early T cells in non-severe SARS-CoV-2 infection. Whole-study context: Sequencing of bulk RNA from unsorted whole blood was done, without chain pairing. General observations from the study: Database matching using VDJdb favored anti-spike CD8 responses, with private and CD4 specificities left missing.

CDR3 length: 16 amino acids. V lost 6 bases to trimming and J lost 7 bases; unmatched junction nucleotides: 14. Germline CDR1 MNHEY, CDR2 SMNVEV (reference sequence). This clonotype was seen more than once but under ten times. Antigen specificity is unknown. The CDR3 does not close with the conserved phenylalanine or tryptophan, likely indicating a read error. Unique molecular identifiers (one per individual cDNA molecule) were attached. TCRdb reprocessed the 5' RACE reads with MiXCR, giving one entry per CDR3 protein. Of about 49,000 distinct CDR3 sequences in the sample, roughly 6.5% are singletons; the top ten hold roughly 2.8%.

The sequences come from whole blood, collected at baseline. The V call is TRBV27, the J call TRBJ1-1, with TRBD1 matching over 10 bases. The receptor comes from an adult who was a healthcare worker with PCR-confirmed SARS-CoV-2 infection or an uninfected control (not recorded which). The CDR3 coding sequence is TGTGCCAGCAGACCCCCTTCACCCGGGACAGGGGTTGAAGCTTTCTCT. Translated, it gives CASRPPSPGTGVEAFS.